This TCR beta chain is from a study of OX40 agonist ivuxolimab in advanced cancers. Notes on the study in general: Among T cells, CD8+ cells averaged more expanded clones than CD4+ cells.

Using immunoSEQ multiplex PCR, the repertoire was profiled, and TCRdb retains in-frame clones only, with some absent. The sample holds 19,000 or so clones, roughly 75% seen once. In its sample, this clone was seen once. The antigen is unknown. V was trimmed by 3 bases and J by 4 bases, leaving 12 bases between them. The CDR3 is 15 amino acids. Germline values: CDR1 KGHSH, CDR2 LQKENI. The V gene is TRBV18, the J gene TRBJ1-4; D is perhaps TRBD1 (6 bases). This TCR was sampled from an adult with an advanced solid tumor such as melanoma, head and neck, liver or kidney cancer. The input for sequencing was CD4+ or CD8+ T cells sorted from blood, taken in a trial of the OX40 agonist ivuxolimab. CDR3 protein: CASSPRQDNNEKLFF. The CDR3 coding sequence is TGTGCCAGCTCACCCCGACAGGATAATAATGAAAAACTGTTTTTT.